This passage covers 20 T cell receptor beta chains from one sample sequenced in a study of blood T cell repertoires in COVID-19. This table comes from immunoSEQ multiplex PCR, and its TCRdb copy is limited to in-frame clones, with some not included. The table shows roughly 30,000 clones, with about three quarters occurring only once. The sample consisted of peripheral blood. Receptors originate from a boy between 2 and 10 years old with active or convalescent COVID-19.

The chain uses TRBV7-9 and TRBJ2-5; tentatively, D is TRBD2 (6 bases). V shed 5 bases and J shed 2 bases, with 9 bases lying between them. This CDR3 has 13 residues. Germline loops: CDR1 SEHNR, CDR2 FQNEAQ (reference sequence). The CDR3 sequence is CASSGGIQETQYF. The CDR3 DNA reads TGTGCCAGCAGCGGGGGGATACAAGAGACCCAGTACTTC.

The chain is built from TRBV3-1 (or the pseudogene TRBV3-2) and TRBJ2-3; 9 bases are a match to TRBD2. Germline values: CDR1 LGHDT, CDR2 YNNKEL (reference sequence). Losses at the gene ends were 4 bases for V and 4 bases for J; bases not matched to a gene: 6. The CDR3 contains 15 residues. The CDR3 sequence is CASSPGTSKADTQYF. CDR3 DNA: TGTGCCAGCAGCCCCGGGACTAGCAAGGCAGATACGCAGTATTTT.

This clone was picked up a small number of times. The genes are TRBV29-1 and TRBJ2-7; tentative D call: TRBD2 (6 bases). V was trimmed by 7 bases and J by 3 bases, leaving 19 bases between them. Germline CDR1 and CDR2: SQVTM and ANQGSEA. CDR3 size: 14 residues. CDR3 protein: CSAGGAGGLYEQYF. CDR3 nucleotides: TGCAGCGCTGGCGGGGCGGGCGGGCTCTACGAGCAGTACTTC.

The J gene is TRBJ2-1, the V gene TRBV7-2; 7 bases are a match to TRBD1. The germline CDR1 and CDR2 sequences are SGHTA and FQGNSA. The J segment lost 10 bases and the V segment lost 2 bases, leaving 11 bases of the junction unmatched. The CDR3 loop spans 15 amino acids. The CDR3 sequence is CASSLSVGGREEQFF. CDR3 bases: TGTGCCAGCAGCTTATCGGTAGGGGGCAGAGAGGAGCAGTTCTTC.

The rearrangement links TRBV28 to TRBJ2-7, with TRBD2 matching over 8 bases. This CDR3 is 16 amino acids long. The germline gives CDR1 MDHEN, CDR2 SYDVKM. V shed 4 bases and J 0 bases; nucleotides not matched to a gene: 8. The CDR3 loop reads CASSSATGTSSYEQYF. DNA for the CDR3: TGTGCCAGCAGTTCCGCTACCGGGACTAGCTCCTACGAGCAGTACTTC.

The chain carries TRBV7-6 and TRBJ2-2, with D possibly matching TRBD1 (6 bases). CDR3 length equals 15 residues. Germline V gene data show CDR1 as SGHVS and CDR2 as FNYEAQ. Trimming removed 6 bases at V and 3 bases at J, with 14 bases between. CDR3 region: CASRLTGLDTGELFF. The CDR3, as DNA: TGTGCCAGCAGACTTACAGGGTTAGACACCGGGGAGCTGTTTTTT.

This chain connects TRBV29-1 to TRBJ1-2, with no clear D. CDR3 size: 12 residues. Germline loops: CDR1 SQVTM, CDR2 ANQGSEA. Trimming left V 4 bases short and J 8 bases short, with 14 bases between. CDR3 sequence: CSVATLREGYTF. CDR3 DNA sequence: TGCAGCGTTGCCACTCTTCGGGAAGGCTACACCTTC.

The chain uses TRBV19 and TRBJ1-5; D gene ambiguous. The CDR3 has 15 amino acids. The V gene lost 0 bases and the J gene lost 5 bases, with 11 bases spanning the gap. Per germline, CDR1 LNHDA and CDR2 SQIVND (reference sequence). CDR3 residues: CASSIDVLAYQPQHF. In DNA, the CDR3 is TGTGCCAGTAGTATAGATGTCCTAGCCTATCAGCCCCAGCATTTT.

CDR3 region: CASSAQVSYNEQFF. The CDR3 coding sequence is TGCGCCAGCAGTGCACAGGTCTCCTACAATGAGCAGTTCTTC. V and J are TRBV10-1 and TRBJ2-1; possibly TRBD1 for D (5 bases). V gave up 4 bases and J gave up 0 bases, with 7 bases separating them. Germline CDR1 reads WNHNN; CDR2 reads SYGVQD (reference sequence). The CDR3 consists of 14 residues.

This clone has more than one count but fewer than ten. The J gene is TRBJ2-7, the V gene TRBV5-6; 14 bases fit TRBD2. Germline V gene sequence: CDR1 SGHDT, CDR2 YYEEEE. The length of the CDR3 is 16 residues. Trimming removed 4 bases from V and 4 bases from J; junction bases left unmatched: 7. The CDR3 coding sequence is TGTGCCAGCAGCGTCCGTGGACTAGCGGGAGGATACGAGCAGTACTTC. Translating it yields CASSVRGLAGGYEQYF.

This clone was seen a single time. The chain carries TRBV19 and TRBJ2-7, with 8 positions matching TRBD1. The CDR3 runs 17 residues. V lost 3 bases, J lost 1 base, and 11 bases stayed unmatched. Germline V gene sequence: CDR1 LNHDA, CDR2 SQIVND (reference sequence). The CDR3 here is CASSIGPGQGISYEQYF. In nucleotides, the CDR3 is TGTGCCAGTAGTATCGGCCCCGGACAGGGAATATCCTACGAGCAGTACTTC.

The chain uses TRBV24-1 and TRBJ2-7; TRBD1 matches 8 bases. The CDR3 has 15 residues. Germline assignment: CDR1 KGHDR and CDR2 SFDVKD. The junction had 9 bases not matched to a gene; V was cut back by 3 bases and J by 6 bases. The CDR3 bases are TGTGCCACCAGTGATGCAAGGACAGGGCTATTCGAGCAGTACTTC. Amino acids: CATSDARTGLFEQYF.

The CDR3 region has the DNA TGTGCCAGCAGCCAAGATCTCGCTAGCGGACCTTACGAGCAGTACTTC. Residues: CASSQDLASGPYEQYF. The chain is built from TRBV4-2 and TRBJ2-7, with 7 bases aligning to TRBD2. Germline assignment: CDR1 LGHNA and CDR2 YNFKEQ. V lost 0 bases to trimming and J lost 4 bases; unmatched junction nucleotides: 9. The CDR3 extends over 16 amino acids.

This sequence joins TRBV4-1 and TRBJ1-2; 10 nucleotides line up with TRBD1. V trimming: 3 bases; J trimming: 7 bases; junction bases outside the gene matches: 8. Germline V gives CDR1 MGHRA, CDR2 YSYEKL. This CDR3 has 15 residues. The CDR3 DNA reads TGCGCCAGCAGCCAGAGACAGGGGGCTCAGGGTGGCTACACCTTC. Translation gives CASSQRQGAQGGYTF.

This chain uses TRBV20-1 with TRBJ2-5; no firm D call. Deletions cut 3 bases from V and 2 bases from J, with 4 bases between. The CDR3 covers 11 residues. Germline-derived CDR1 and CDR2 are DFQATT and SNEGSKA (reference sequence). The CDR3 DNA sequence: TGCAGTGCTAGGACTCAAGAGACCCAGTACTTC. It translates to CSARTQETQYF.

CDR3 nucleotides: TGTGCCAGCAGTTCTGTTAACATGAACACTGAAGCTTTCTTT. This gives the protein CASSSVNMNTEAFF. V gene TRBV28 combines with J gene TRBJ1-1; D gene ambiguous. Germline V gene data show CDR1 as MDHEN and CDR2 as SYDVKM. The V and J ends lost 4 bases and 0 bases respectively, with 9 bases between them. This CDR3 comprises 14 residues.

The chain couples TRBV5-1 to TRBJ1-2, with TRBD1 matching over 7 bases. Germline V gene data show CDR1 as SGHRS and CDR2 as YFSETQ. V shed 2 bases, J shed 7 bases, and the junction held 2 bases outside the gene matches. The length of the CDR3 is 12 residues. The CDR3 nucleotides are TGCGCCAGCAGCTTCCCAGGGGGTGGCTACACCTTC. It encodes CASSFPGGGYTF. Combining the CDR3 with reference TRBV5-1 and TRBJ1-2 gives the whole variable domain KAGVTQTPRYLIKTRGQQVTLSCSPISGHRSVSWYQQTPGQGLQFLFEYFSETQRNKGNFPGRFSGRQFSNSRSEMNVSTLELGDSALYLCASSFPGGGYTFGSGTRLTVV.

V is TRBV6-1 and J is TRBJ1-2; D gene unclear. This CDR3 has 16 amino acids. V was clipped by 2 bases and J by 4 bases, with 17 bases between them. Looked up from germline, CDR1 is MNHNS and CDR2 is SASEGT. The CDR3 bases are TGTGCCAGCAGTGAATCAGCGTCCGCACGGATCTATGGCTACACCTTC. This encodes CASSESASARIYGYTF.

The CDR3 reads CASRFRAGTEAFF. Here the CDR3 DNA reads TGTGCCAGCAGATTCAGGGCGGGAACTGAAGCTTTCTTT. The rearrangement links TRBV12-3 or TRBV12-4 to TRBJ1-1, with D possibly being TRBD1 (5 bases). Trimming left V 6 bases short and J 5 bases short, with 13 bases between. This CDR3 spans 13 amino acids.

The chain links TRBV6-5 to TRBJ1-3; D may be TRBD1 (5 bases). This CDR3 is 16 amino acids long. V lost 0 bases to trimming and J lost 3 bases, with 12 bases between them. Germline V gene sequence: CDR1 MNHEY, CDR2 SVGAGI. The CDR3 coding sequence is TGTGCCAGCAGTTACTCGGGAGGGGTCGGTGGAAACACCATATATTTT. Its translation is CASSYSGGVGGNTIYF.